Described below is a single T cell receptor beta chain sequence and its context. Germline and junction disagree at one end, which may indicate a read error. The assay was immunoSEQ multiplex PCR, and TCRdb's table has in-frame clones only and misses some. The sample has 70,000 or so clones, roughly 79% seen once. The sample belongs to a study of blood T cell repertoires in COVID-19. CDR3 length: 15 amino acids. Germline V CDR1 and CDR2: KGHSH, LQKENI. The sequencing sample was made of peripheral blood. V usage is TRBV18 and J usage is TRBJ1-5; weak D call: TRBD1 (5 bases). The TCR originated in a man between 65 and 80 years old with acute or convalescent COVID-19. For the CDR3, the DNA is TGTGCCAGCTCCCCACTAGGGACCGGGAGGCAGCCCCAGCATTTT. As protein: CASSPLGTGRQPQHF.